This T cell receptor (beta chain) was sequenced for a study of shared clonotypes between healthy human individuals. This clone was seen more than once but under ten times. The same CDR3 also results from other DNA sequences found in this sample. Division of CD4+ cells produced a CD45RA+ naive subset and a CD45RA-negative memory subset. This CDR3 spans 14 amino acids. CDR1 and CDR2 (germline): LNHDA, SQIVND (reference sequence). The ends lost 5 bases at V and 5 bases at J; junction bases unmatched: 6. TCRdb's table, derived via immunoSEQ multiplex PCR, lists solely in-frame clones and lacks some. The data show approximately 2,300,000 clones, less than 95% seen once.

The specimen was naive CD4+ T cells from PBMCs. Indicated subset: CD45RA+ positively selected. This sequence originates from a man aged 18 to 29 in good health. Some clones in this sample may be carry-over from other donors' samples. This chain links TRBV19 with TRBJ1-5; 7 nucleotides match TRBD1. CDR3 sequence (DNA): TGTGCCAGTAGTCCTCAACAGGGGTATCAGCCCCAGCATTTT. It encodes CASSPQQGYQPQHF.